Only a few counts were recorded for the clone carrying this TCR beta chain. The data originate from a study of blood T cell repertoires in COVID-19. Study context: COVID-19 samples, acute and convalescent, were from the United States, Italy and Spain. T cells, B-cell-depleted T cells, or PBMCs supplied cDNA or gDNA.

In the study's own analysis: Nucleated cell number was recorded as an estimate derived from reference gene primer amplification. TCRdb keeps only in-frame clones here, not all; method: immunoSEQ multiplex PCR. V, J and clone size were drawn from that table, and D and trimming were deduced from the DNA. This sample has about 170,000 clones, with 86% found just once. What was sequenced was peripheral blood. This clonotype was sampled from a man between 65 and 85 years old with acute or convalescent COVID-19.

The CDR3 here is CAISESTSGGKFYEQYF. The DNA for the CDR3 is TGTGCCATCAGTGAGTCTACTAGCGGGGGGAAGTTTTACGAGCAGTACTTC. The rearrangement links TRBV10-3 to TRBJ2-7, with 12 bases that match TRBD2. Germline CDR1 ENHRY, CDR2 SYGVKD. Trimming took 0 bases from V and 4 from J; bases not matched to a gene: 7. The CDR3 loop spans 17 amino acids.